The 9 T cell receptor beta chains below come from one sample, sequenced in a study of identical twins. Each CDR3 protein is one row after TCRdb ran MiXCR on the 5' RACE reads. The repertoire consists of some 590,000 distinct CDR3 sequences, with 7.5% to 10% occurring once and the leading ten covering 2.5% to 3%. These data were likewise used in another study, on yellow fever vaccine responses in identical twins.

Material for sequencing was PBMCs. The receptor source for this set is a woman aged 18-30 years in good health.

This clonotype was seen only a few times. J is TRBJ2-4 and V is TRBV7-9, with D perhaps matching TRBD1 (6 bases). The CDR3 loop spans 15 amino acids. Trimming stripped 5 bases from V and 6 bases from J, with 17 bases between. Per germline, CDR1 SEHNR and CDR2 FQNEAQ (reference sequence). The CDR3 coding sequence is TGTGCCAGCAGCGCTCTTCTCGGGACAAGAAACATTCAGTACTTC. Its translation: CASSALLGTRNIQYF.

The V call is TRBV6-5, the J call TRBJ2-7; 10 bases map to TRBD1. J gave up 2 bases and V 2 bases, and 3 bases lay outside the gene matches. CDR1 and CDR2 from the germline V gene are MNHEY and SVGAGI. The CDR3 spans 15 residues. The CDR3, as DNA: TGTGCCAGCAGTTACGAGACAGGGGGCACCTACGAGCAGTACTTC. This translates into CASSYETGGTYEQYF.

This chain joins TRBV4-2 and TRBJ2-7; D gene unclear. Germline lookup yields CDR1 LGHNA and CDR2 YNFKEQ. V was cut by 1 base and J by 6 bases, with 10 bases left in between. The CDR3 loop spans 13 amino acids. CDR3 residues: CASSQADPLEQYF. The CDR3 DNA sequence: TGTGCCAGCAGCCAAGCAGACCCCCTCGAGCAGTACTTC.

This sequence joins TRBV20-1 and TRBJ2-5; 7 nucleotides match TRBD1. V was clipped by 6 bases and J by 5 bases; unmatched bases: 9. Looked up from germline, CDR1 is DFQATT and CDR2 is SNEGSKA (reference sequence). The CDR3 covers 13 residues. The CDR3 region is CSADLGQLETQYF. The CDR3, as DNA: TGCAGTGCGGACCTGGGACAGCTGGAGACCCAGTACTTC.

This clonotype came up many times. J is TRBJ1-1 and V is TRBV6-2 or TRBV6-3; perhaps TRBD1 as D (5 bases). Trimming removed 4 bases from V and 1 base from J, with 7 bases in between. CDR3 size: 13 residues. Germline V lookup: CDR1 MNHEY, CDR2 SVGEGT. The CDR3 reads CASSSGANTEAFF. As DNA, the CDR3 is TGTGCCAGCAGTTCCGGGGCGAACACTGAAGCTTTCTTT.

The V gene is TRBV4-3, the J gene TRBJ2-7; TRBD2 matches at 9 bases. V lost 1 base, J lost 3 bases, and 4 bases stayed unmatched. The CDR3 spans 15 residues. The germline gives CDR1 LGHNA, CDR2 YSLEER. The CDR3 is CASSQAGTSLYEQYF. As DNA, the CDR3 is TGCGCCAGCAGCCAAGCCGGGACTAGCCTCTACGAGCAGTACTTC.

The sample holds a few counts of this clonotype. The J gene is TRBJ2-1, the V gene TRBV4-3; 14 nucleotides align to TRBD2. CDR3 length: 18 residues. Unmatched junction bases numbered 7, after V lost 0 bases and J lost 6 bases. Germline assignment: CDR1 LGHNA and CDR2 YSLEER. The DNA of the CDR3 is TGCGCCAGCAGCCAAGATCTGGGACTAGCGGGAGTGGTCAATGAGCAGTTCTTC. Translating gives CASSQDLGLAGVVNEQFF.

In this sample, this clonotype turned up many times. The chain recombines TRBV29-1 with TRBJ2-3; D not resolved. Germline V CDR1 and CDR2: SQVTM, ANQGSEA. The CDR3 has 14 amino acids. Trimming shortened V by 4 bases and J by 0 bases, and 11 bases separated the two germline ends. The CDR3 DNA follows: TGCAGCGTTGGGGCAGTCTCTAGCACAGATACGCAGTATTTT. Translated, it gives CSVGAVSSTDTQYF.

This clonotype was seen only a few times. The chain carries TRBV7-9 and TRBJ2-7; D not certain. V was shortened by 3 bases and J by 0 bases, with 15 bases between the two germline ends. Germline CDR1 SEHNR, CDR2 FQNEAQ (reference sequence). This CDR3 region has 16 residues. This CDR3 is CASSFVPGSSSYEQYF. CDR3 bases: TGTGCCAGCAGCTTTGTCCCAGGATCTAGCTCCTACGAGCAGTACTTC.